These 5 T cell receptor beta chains were all obtained from the same sample, sequenced in a study of blood T cells in healthy people across ages. Next came a second PCR, run for about 6 to 12 cycles, which used a sample-barcoded 5' primer along with a J-beta primer mix. A single record per CDR3 protein comes from TCRdb applying MiXCR to the 5' RACE reads. The sample records about 1.4 million distinct CDR3 sequences, 59% being singletons. Material: blood. Every receptor here comes from a man younger than 35 in good health.

J is TRBJ1-1 and V is TRBV24-1, with D tentatively TRBD1 (5 bases). CDR1 is KGHDR, CDR2 SFDVKD, per germline. The length of the CDR3 is 15 residues. V lost 4 bases and J 1 base, leaving 12 bases between the germline ends. CDR3 nucleotide sequence: TGTGCCACCAGTGAGGCGGGGCCGGAGAACACTGAAGCTTTCTTT. Translation gives CATSEAGPENTEAFF.

Here the CDR3 DNA reads TGCGCCAGCAACTCGAGGGACTCTGGGGCCAACGTCCTGACTTTC. As protein: CASNSRDSGANVLTF. The chain couples TRBV5-1 to TRBJ2-6; D is possibly TRBD2 (5 bases). The V end lost 6 bases, the J end lost 0 bases, and 10 bases lay between the germline ends. Germline CDR1 is SGHRS and CDR2 is YFSETQ. The CDR3 is 15 residues long.

The count of this clonotype is one. V gene TRBV6-2 or TRBV6-3 combines with J gene TRBJ2-7; no clear D. CDR1 MNHEY and CDR2 SVGEGT come from the germline V gene. The length of the CDR3 is 14 residues. The V end was cut by 2 bases, the J end by 4 bases, with 12 bases between. Here the CDR3 reads CASSYGPRGYEQYF. CDR3 bases: TGTGCCAGCAGTTACGGCCCCCGCGGTTACGAGCAGTACTTC.

This sequence joins TRBV5-1 and TRBJ1-2; 9 nucleotides line up with TRBD1. Unmatched junction bases numbered 5, after V lost 2 bases and J lost 6 bases. This CDR3 spans 14 amino acids. Germline assignment: CDR1 SGHRS and CDR2 YFSETQ. The CDR3 here is CASSFTGGADGYTF. As DNA, the CDR3 is TGCGCCAGCAGCTTCACAGGGGGCGCGGATGGCTACACCTTC.

This chain joins TRBV14 and TRBJ2-3, with 8 positions matching TRBD2. The CDR3 spans 15 residues. V shed 4 bases, J shed 4 bases, and the junction held 7 bases outside the gene matches. Germline values: CDR1 SGHDN, CDR2 FVKESK. CDR3 amino acids: CASSRGLVISDTQYF. In DNA form, the CDR3 reads TGTGCCAGCAGCCGGGGACTAGTTATTTCAGATACGCAGTATTTT.